This T cell receptor (beta chain) was observed in a study of blood T cell repertoires in COVID-19. Trimming removed 2 bases from V and 10 bases from J; junction bases left unmatched: 10. The CDR3 consists of 16 residues. Germline V gives CDR1 SGDLS, CDR2 YYNGEE. TCRdb keeps only in-frame clones here, not all; method: immunoSEQ multiplex PCR. The data hold around 140,000 clones, with 80% to 85% observed a single time. The sequenced sample was peripheral blood. The TCR was taken from a woman aged 55-70 years with acute or convalescent COVID-19. This rearrangement joins TRBV9 to TRBJ2-1, with 12 nucleotides matching TRBD2. The chain's CDR3 is CASSVSTSGSLMEQFF. CDR3 DNA sequence: TGTGCCAGCAGCGTCTCGACTAGCGGGAGCCTAATGGAGCAGTTCTTC.